Listed below are T cell receptor beta chains from one sample, sequenced in a study of blood T cells in healthy people across ages. From the 5' RACE reads, TCRdb called clonotypes with MiXCR, one entry per CDR3 protein. Here the sample spans around 1.5 million distinct CDR3 sequences, 42% being singletons. The sequenced sample was blood. These receptors were obtained from a woman between 18 and 29 years old in good health. Both conserved end residues are part of each CDR3. A D gene is named only where the DNA matches it firmly. The size field is filled for only some rows; it gives once, few, many or a size class.

DNA	CDR3	V	J	size	D
TGCAGTGCGGGGGGACGAGTGGGATACAATGAGCAGTTCTTC	CSAGGRVGYNEQFF	TRBV20-1	TRBJ2-1	.	.
TGTGCCAGCAGCTTGAATAGCGGGAGGGGAAAAAACATTCAGTACTTC	CASSLNSGRGKNIQYF	TRBV5-4	TRBJ2-4	once	TRBD2
TGTGCCAGCAGCCCTCTACGGGGCAATCAGCCCCAGCATTTT	CASSPLRGNQPQHF	TRBV11-2	TRBJ1-5	few	.
TGTGCCAGCAGTTGGGGGGGACCAAACACCGGGGAGCTGTTTTTT	CASSWGGPNTGELFF	TRBV12-3/TRBV12-4	TRBJ2-2	.	TRBD2
TGTGCCAGCAGCTTATTCGGGAGTGGGTTGGAGACCCAGTACTTC	CASSLFGSGLETQYF	TRBV11-1	TRBJ2-5	.	.
TGTGCCAGCAGCCAAGATCTGGGGCTAGCGGGGCCCCAGTACTTC	CASSQDLGLAGPQYF	TRBV3-1	TRBJ2-7	.	TRBD2
TGTGCCAGCAGTTTAGGTATGGATTCACCCCTCCACTTT	CASSLGMDSPLHF	TRBV28	TRBJ1-6	.	.
TGTGCCACCAGCAGAGGTGGGGCAACTGGAAACACCATATATTTT	CATSRGGATGNTIYF	TRBV15	TRBJ1-3	.	.
TGTGCCAGCAGCGAAGGTAGGTGGGACAATGAGCAGTTCTTC	CASSEGRWDNEQFF	TRBV6-1	TRBJ2-1	.	.
TGTGCCAGCAGTCCCAGAGGGATAGGCAACTCTGGGGCCAACGTCCTGACTTTC	CASSPRGIGNSGANVLTF	TRBV6-1	TRBJ2-6	.	.